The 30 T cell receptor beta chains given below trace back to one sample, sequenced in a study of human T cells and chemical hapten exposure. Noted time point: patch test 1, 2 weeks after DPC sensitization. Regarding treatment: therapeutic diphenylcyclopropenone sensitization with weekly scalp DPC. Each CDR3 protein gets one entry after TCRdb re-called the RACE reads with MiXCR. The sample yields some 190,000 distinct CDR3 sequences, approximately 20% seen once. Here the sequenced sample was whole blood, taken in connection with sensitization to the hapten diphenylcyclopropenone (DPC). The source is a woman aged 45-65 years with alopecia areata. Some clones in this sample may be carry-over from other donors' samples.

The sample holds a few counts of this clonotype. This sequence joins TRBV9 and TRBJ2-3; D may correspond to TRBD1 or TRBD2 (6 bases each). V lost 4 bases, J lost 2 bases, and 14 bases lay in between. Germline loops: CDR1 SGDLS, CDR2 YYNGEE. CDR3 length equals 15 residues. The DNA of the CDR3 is TGTGCCAGCAGCTACGGGGGACACTTCACAGATACGCAGTATTTT. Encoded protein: CASSYGGHFTDTQYF.

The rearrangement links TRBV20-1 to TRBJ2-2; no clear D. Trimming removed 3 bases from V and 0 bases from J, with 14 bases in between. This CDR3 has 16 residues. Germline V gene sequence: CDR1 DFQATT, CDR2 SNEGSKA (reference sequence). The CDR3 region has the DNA TGCAGTGCTAGTACCCTAGACTCCGCGAACACCGGGGAGCTGTTTTTT. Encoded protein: CSASTLDSANTGELFF.

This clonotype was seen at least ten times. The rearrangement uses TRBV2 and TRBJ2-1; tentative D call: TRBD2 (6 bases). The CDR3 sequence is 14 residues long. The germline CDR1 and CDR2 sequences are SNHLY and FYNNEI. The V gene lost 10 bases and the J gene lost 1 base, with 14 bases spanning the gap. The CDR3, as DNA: TGTGCCACCAAGGGACTGCTATCCTACAATGAGCAGTTCTTC. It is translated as CATKGLLSYNEQFF.

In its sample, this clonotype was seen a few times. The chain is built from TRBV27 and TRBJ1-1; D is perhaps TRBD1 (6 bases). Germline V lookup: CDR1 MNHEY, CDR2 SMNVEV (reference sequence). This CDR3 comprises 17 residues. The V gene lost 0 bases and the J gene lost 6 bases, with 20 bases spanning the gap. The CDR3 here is CASSLSTVGGGPSEAFF. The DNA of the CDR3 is TGTGCCAGCAGTTTATCGACGGTCGGAGGGGGACCATCTGAAGCTTTCTTT.

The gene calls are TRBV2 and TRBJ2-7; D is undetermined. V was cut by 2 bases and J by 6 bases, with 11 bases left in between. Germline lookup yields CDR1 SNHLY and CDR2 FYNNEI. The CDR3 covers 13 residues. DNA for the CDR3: TGTGCCAGCAGTGAAACAATAGGATCCGAGCAGTACTTC. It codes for CASSETIGSEQYF.

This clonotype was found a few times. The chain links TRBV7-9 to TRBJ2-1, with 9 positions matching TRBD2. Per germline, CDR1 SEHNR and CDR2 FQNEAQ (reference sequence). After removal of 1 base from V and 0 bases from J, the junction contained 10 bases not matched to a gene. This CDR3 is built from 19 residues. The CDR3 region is CASSLVRLADVSSYNEQFF. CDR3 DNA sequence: TGTGCCAGCAGCTTAGTTCGACTAGCGGACGTAAGCTCCTACAATGAGCAGTTCTTC. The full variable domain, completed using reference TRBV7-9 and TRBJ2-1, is DTGVSQNPRHKITKRGQNVTFRCDPISEHNRLYWYRQTLGQGPEFLTYFQNEAQLEKSRLLSDRFSAERPKGSFSTLEIQRTEQGDSAMYLCASSLVRLADVSSYNEQFFGPGTRLTVL.

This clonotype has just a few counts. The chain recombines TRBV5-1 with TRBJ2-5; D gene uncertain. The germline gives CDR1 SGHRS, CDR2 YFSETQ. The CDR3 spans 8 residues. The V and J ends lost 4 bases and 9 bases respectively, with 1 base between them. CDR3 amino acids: CASSPQYF. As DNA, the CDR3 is TGCGCCAGCAGCCCCCAGTACTTC.

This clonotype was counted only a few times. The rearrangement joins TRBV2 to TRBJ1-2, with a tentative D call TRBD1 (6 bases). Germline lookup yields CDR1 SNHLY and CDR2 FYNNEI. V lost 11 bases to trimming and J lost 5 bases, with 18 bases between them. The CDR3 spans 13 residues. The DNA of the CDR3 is TGTGCCGGGTCAACAGGGAATGGATATGGCTACACCTTC. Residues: CAGSTGNGYGYTF.

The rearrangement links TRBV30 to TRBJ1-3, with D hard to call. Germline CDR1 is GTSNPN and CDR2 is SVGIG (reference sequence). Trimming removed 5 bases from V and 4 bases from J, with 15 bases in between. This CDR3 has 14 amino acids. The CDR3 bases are TGTGCCTGGGGCCCGGGGAGGTCCGGAAACACCATATATTTT. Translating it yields CAWGPGRSGNTIYF.

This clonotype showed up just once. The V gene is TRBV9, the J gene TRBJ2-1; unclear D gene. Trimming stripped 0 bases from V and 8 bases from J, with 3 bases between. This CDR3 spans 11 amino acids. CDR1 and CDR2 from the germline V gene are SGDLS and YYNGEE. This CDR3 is CASSVGYEQFF. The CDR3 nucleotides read TGTGCCAGCAGCGTAGGATATGAGCAGTTCTTC.

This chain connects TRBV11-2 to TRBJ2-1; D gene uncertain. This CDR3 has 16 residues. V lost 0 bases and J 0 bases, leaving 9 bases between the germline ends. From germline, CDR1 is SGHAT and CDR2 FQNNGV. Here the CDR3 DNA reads TGTGCCAGCAGCTTAGACGGGCGGCTCTCCTACAATGAGCAGTTCTTC. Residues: CASSLDGRLSYNEQFF. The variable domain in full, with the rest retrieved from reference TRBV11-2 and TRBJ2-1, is EAGVAQSPRYKIIEKRQSVAFWCNPISGHATLYWYQQILGQGPKLLIQFQNNGVVDDSQLPKDRFSAERLKGVDSTLKIQPAKLEDSAVYLCASSLDGRLSYNEQFFGPGTRLTVL.

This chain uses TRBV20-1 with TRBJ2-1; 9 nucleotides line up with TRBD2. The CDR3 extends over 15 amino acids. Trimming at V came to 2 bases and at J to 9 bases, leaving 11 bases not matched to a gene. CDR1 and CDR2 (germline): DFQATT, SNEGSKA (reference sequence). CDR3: CSARTSGRLAGEQFF. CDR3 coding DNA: TGCAGTGCTAGAACTAGCGGGCGCCTAGCCGGTGAGCAGTTCTTC.

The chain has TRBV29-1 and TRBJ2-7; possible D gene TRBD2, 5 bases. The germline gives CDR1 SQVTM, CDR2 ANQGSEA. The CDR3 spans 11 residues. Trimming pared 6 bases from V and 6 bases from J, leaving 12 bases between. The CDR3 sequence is CSVAPGTEQYF. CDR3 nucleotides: TGCAGCGTCGCACCGGGAACCGAGCAGTACTTC.

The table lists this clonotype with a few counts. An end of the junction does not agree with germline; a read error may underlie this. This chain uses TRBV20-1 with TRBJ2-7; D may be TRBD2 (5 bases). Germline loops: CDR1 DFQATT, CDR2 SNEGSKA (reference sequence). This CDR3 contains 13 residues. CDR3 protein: CCARSGNSYEQYF. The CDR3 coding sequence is TGCTGTGCTAGAAGCGGCAACTCCTACGAGCAGTACTTC.

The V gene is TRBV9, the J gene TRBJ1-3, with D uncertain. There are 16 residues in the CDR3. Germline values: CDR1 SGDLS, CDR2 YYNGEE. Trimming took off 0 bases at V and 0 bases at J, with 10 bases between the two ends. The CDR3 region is CASSVARIGSGNTIYF. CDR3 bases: TGTGCCAGCAGCGTAGCTAGAATCGGCTCTGGAAACACCATATATTTT.

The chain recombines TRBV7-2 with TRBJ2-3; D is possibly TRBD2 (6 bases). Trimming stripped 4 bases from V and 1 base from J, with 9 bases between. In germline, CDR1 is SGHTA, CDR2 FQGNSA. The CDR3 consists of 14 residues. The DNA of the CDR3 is TGTGCCAGCAGCTCTAGCGCTGGCACAGATACGCAGTATTTT. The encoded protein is CASSSSAGTDTQYF.

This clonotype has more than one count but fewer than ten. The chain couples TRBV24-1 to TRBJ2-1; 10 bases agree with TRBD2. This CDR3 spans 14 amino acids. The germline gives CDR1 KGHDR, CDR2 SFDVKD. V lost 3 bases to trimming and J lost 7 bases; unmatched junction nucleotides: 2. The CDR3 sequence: CATSDPGLANEQFF. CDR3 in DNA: TGTGCCACCAGTGATCCGGGACTAGCGAATGAGCAGTTCTTC.

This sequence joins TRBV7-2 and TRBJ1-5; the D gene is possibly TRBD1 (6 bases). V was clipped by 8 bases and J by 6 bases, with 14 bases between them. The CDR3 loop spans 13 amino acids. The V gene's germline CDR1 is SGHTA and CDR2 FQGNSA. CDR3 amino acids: CASGAGAGQPQHF. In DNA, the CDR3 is TGTGCCAGCGGGGCGGGGGCAGGTCAGCCCCAGCATTTT.

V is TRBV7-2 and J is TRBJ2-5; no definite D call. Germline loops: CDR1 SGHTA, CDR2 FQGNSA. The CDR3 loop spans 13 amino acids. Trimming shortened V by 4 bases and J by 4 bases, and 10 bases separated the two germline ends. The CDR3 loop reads CASSYFIIETQYF. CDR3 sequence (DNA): TGTGCCAGCAGCTACTTTATCATAGAGACCCAGTACTTC.

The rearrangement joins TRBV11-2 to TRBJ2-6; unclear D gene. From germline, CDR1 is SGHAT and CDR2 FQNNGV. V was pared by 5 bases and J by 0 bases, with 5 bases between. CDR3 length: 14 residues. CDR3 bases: TGTGCCAGCAGCCCACGCTCTGGGGCCAACGTCCTGACTTTC. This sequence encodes CASSPRSGANVLTF.

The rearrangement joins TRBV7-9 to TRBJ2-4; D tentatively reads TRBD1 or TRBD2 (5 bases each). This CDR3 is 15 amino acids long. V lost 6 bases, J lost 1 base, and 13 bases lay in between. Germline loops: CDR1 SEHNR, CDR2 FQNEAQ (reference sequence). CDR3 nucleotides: TGTGCCAGCAGGTCGACTGGGGGTGCCAAAAACATTCAGTACTTC. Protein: CASRSTGGAKNIQYF.

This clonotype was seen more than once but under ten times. CDR3 region: CASRWREGSNQPQHF. CDR3 nucleotide sequence: TGCGCCAGCAGGTGGCGGGAAGGGAGCAATCAGCCCCAGCATTTT. This chain joins TRBV4-1 and TRBJ1-5; D not resolved. Trimming cost V 6 bases and J 1 base, with 13 bases left between them. This CDR3 contains 15 residues. The germline CDR1 and CDR2 sequences are MGHRA and YSYEKL.

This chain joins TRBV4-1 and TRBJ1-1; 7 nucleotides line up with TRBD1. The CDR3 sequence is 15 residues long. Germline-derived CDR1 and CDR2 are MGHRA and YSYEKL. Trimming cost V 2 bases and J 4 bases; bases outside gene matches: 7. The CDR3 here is CASSQQYRGGTEAFF. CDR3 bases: TGCGCCAGCAGCCAACAATACAGGGGCGGCACTGAAGCTTTCTTT.

CDR3 DNA: TGCAGCGTTGAACCACGGGGGGAGCAGTTCTTC. Translating it yields CSVEPRGEQFF. This chain links TRBV29-1 with TRBJ2-1; tentative D call: TRBD2 (6 bases). The CDR3 runs 11 residues. Trimming took 2 bases from V and 10 from J, leaving 9 bases between them. The germline V gene has CDR1 SQVTM and CDR2 ANQGSEA.

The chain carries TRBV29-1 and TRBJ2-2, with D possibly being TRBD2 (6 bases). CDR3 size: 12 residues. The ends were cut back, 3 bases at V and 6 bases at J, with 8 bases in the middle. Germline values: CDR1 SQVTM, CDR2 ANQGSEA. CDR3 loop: CSVDGGSGELFF. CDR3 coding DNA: TGCAGCGTTGATGGAGGGTCCGGGGAGCTGTTTTTT.

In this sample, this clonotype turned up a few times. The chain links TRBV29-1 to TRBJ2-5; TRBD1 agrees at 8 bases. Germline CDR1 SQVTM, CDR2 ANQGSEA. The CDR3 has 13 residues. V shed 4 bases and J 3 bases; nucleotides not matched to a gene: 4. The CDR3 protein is CSVASQGEETQYF. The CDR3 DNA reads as TGCAGCGTTGCCTCACAGGGGGAAGAGACCCAGTACTTC.

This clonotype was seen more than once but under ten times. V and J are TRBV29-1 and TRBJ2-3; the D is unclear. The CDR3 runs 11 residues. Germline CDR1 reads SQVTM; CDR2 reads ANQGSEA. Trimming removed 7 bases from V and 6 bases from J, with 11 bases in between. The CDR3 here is CSAASGDTQYF. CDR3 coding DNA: TGCAGCGCCGCTAGTGGGGATACGCAGTATTTT.

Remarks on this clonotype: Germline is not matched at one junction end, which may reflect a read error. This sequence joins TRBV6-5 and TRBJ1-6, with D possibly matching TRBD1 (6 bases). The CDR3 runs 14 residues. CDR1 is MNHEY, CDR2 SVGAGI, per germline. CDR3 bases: TGCGCCAGCAGTTTTGAAGGGGGGCGTTCACCCCTCCACTTT. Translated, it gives CASSFEGGRSPLHF.

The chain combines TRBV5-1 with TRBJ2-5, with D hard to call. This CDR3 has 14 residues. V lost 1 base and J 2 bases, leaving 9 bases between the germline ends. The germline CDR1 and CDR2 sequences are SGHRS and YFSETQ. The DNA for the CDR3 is TGCGCCAGCAGCTTGTCCCCCGTTCAAGAGACCCAGTACTTC. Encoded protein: CASSLSPVQETQYF.

The DNA of the CDR3 is TGCAGCGTTGCCCCCGGGACAGGGGGGGGTGAGCAGTACTTC. Translated: CSVAPGTGGGEQYF. This chain links TRBV29-1 with TRBJ2-7; 11 nucleotides align to TRBD1. This CDR3 has 14 amino acids. The J segment lost 7 bases and the V segment lost 4 bases, leaving 9 bases of the junction unmatched. Germline V lookup: CDR1 SQVTM, CDR2 ANQGSEA.